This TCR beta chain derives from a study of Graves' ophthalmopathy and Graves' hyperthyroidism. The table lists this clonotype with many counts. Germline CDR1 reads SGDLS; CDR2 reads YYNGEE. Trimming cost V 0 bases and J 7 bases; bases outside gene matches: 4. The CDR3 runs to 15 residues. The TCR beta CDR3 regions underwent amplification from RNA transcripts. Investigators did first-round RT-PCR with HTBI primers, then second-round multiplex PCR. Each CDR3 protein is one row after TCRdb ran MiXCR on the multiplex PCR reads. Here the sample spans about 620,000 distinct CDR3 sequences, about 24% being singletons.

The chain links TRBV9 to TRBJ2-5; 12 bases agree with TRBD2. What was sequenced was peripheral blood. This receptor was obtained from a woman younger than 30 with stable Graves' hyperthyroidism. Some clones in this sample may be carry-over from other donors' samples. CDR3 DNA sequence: TGTGCCAGCAGCGTAGGACTAGCGGGAGTTTCGACCCAGTACTTC. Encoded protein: CASSVGLAGVSTQYF. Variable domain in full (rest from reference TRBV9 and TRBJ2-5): DSGVTQTPKHLITATGQRVTLRCSPRSGDLSVYWYQQSLDQGLQFLIQYYNGEERAKGNILERFSAQQFPDLHSELNLSSLELGDSALYFCASSVGLAGVSTQYFGPGTRLLVL.